The 8 T cell receptor beta chains below come from one sample, sequenced in a study of blood T cells in healthy people across ages. Primers used in a second PCR of roughly 6 to 12 cycles were a sample-barcoded 5' primer and a J-beta primer mix. In TCRdb, the 5' RACE reads were re-called with MiXCR into one record per CDR3 protein. The data hold fewer than 800,000 distinct CDR3 sequences, with 20% to 25% observed a single time. The same data also contributed to another study, on T cells of mothers and their children.

Sequencing input: blood. Source of these receptors: a boy between 5 and 17 years old in good health.

The chain links TRBV25-1 to TRBJ2-5, with 7 bases lining up with TRBD2. The DNA end favors TRBJ2-1, so the J call may be wrong. CDR3 size: 15 residues. Germline CDR1 MGHDK, CDR2 SYGVNS. The CDR3, as DNA: TGTGCCAGCAGTGAGCCGGGAGGCGGAAACAATGAGCAGTTCTTC. Its translation: CASSEPGGGNNEQFF.

This clonotype was detected only a few times. The rearrangement uses TRBV20-1 and TRBJ2-7; 8 bases are a match to TRBD2. The germline V gene encodes CDR1 DFQATT and CDR2 SNEGSKA (reference sequence). CDR3 length: 14 amino acids. V lost 5 bases to trimming and J lost 4 bases; unmatched junction nucleotides: 10. DNA of the CDR3: TGCAGTGCTCCGTCTTCCGGGACTAGGTACGAGCAGTACTTC. Its translation: CSAPSSGTRYEQYF.

The genes are TRBV7-9 and TRBJ2-1; D may correspond to TRBD1 or TRBD2 (5 bases each). This CDR3 has 14 residues. V gave up 7 bases and J gave up 12 bases, with 22 bases separating them. CDR1 is SEHNR, CDR2 FQNEAQ, per germline (reference sequence). The CDR3 protein is CASTSGARIDGQFF. The CDR3, as DNA: TGTGCCAGCACCTCCGGGGCTAGAATTGATGGGCAGTTCTTC.

The V call is TRBV9, the J call TRBJ2-5; 12 nucleotides match TRBD2. The J call may be faulty, since TRBJ2-7 better matches the DNA end. The CDR3 has 15 amino acids. Germline assignment: CDR1 SGDLS and CDR2 YYNGEE. CDR3 in amino acids: CASSVAGTSGYEQYF. CDR3 coding DNA: TGTGCCAGCAGCGTAGCGGGGACTAGCGGGTACGAGCAGTACTTC.

This rearrangement joins TRBV18 to TRBJ2-1; D is unclear. Germline CDR1 is KGHSH and CDR2 is LQKENI. The V end was cut by 2 bases, the J end by 5 bases, with 10 bases between. CDR3 length equals 14 residues. DNA of the CDR3: TGTGCCAGCTCACCAAGGACGTATGACAATGAGCAGTTCTTC. It translates to CASSPRTYDNEQFF.

The rearrangement joins TRBV6-5 to TRBJ1-6; D perhaps matches TRBD1 (6 bases). Germline V gene lookup returns CDR1 MNHEY and CDR2 SVGAGI. This CDR3 spans 16 amino acids. Trimming stripped 6 bases from V and 4 bases from J, with 16 bases between. CDR3 DNA sequence: TGTGCCAGCAGATCGACAGGTGCCCGGTATAATTCACCCCTCCACTTT. It specifies CASRSTGARYNSPLHF.

The V call is TRBV28, the J call TRBJ2-5; D uncertain. This CDR3 is 16 amino acids long. Germline assignment: CDR1 MDHEN and CDR2 SYDVKM. V gave up 8 bases and J gave up 0 bases, with 19 bases separating them. DNA of the CDR3: TGTGCCAGCGGTCTCACCCAGAGCCCCAACCAAGAGACCCAGTACTTC. Amino acid sequence: CASGLTQSPNQETQYF.

This clonotype was observed a single time. The missing conserved phenylalanine or tryptophan at the end of this CDR3 makes a read error likely. The chain is built from TRBV5-1 and TRBJ2-1; D perhaps matches TRBD1 (6 bases). The CDR3 has 13 residues. V was cut by 5 bases and J by 4 bases, with 10 bases left in between. Germline V CDR1 and CDR2: SGHRS, YFSETQ. CDR3 in amino acids: CASRGAGYNEQFI. In nucleotides, the CDR3 is TGCGCCAGCAGGGGGGCCGGGTACAATGAGCAGTTCATC.